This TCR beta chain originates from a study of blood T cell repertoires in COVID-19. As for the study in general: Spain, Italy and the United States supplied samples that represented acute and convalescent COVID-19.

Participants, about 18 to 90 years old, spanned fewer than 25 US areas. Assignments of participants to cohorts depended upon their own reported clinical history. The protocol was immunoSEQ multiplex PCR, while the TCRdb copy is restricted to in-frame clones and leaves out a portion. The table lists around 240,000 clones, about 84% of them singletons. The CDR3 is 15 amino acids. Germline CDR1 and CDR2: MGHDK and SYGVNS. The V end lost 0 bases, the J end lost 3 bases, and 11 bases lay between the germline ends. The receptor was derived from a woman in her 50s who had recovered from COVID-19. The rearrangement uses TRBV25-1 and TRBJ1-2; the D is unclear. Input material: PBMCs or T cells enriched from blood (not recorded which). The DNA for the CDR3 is TGTGCCAGCAGTGAATATGGTCGGGAAGACTATGGCTACACCTTC. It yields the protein CASSEYGREDYGYTF.